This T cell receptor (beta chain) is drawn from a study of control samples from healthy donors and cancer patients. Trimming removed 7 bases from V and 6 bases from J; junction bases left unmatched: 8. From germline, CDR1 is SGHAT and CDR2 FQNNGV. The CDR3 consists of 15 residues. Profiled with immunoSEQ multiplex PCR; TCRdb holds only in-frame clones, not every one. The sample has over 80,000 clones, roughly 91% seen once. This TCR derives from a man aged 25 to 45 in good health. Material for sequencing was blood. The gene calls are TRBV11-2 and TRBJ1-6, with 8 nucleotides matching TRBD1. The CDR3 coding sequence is TGTGCCAGCACCCCGTACACAGGGGGTAATTCACCCCTCCACTTT. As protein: CASTPYTGGNSPLHF. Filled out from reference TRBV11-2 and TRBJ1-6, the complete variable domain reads EAGVAQSPRYKIIEKRQSVAFWCNPISGHATLYWYQQILGQGPKLLIQFQNNGVVDDSQLPKDRFSAERLKGVDSTLKIQPAKLEDSAVYLCASTPYTGGNSPLHFGNGTRLTVT.